The next 23 T cell receptor beta chains were all read from a single sample in a study of graft-versus-host responses after intestinal transplantation (dated by TCRdb to the early 2020s). Libraries came from the immunoSEQ multiplex PCR assay. TCRdb carries this immuneACCESS record with in-frame sequences only. Its versions omit some clonotypes, under half of them owing to an unresolved V gene in the studies checked, with the rest unexplained. Here the sample has about 120,000 clones; 90% to 95% occur a single time. The ten largest clones take up approximately 1% of the sample. Sample time point, as interpreted from the label and publication: cells obtained before transplantation from donor or recipient. The antigens for these receptors are not known. The specimen comprised unstimulated CD8+ T cells sorted from spleen or lymph node cells, sampled before transplant. All receptors come from a human donor who was the organ donor for an intestinal transplant.

V usage is TRBV4-1 and J usage is TRBJ2-5, with TRBD2 matching over 9 bases. Trimming took 1 base from V and 11 from J; bases not matched to a gene: 11. CDR1 and CDR2 (germline): MGHRA, YSYEKL. The length of the CDR3 is 15 residues. The CDR3 reads CASSQVLAGTKEQYF. The CDR3 DNA reads TGCGCCAGCAGCCAAGTGCTAGCGGGAACAAAAGAGCAGTACTTC.

This chain connects TRBV28 to TRBJ2-7, with a weak D call TRBD1 (6 bases). The V gene's germline CDR1 is MDHEN and CDR2 SYDVKM. The CDR3 covers 21 residues. V gave up 1 base and J gave up 0 bases, with 28 bases separating them. The CDR3, as DNA: TGTGCCAGCAGTTTATATGGCGGTTTTACGGGGCGCAGGGGATACTCCTACGAGCAGTACTTC. It encodes CASSLYGGFTGRRGYSYEQYF.

V and J are TRBV4-1 and TRBJ2-7; a possible D gene is TRBD2 (6 bases). The germline V gene encodes CDR1 MGHRA and CDR2 YSYEKL. CDR3 size: 14 residues. Between the trimmed V and J ends, which lost 4 bases and 2 bases, there was a span of 12 bases. The CDR3 spells CASSPAGGTYEQYF. The CDR3 coding sequence is TGCGCCAGCAGCCCGGCAGGCGGGACCTACGAGCAGTACTTC.

The J gene is TRBJ2-4, the V gene TRBV28; 7 bases are shared with TRBD1. This CDR3 contains 14 residues. CDR1 is MDHEN, CDR2 SYDVKM, per germline. The V segment lost 5 bases and the J segment 0 bases; nucleotides outside the gene matches: 1. The CDR3 sequence: CASSHRGAKNIQYF. For the CDR3, the DNA is TGTGCCAGCAGTCACAGGGGAGCCAAAAACATTCAGTACTTC.

The V and J genes are TRBV4-1 and TRBJ2-7; no firm D call. CDR1 and CDR2 (germline): MGHRA, YSYEKL. The CDR3 contains 15 residues. The V gene lost 1 base and the J gene lost 0 bases, with 10 bases spanning the gap. In DNA form, the CDR3 reads TGCGCCAGCAGCCAAGGACGGCAGAGCTCCTACGAGCAGTACTTC. Amino acids: CASSQGRQSSYEQYF.

V is TRBV4-1 and J is TRBJ2-2, with D unclear. Germline V gene lookup returns CDR1 MGHRA and CDR2 YSYEKL. Trimming left V 3 bases short and J 0 bases short, with 11 bases between. The CDR3 sequence is 16 residues long. DNA for the CDR3: TGCGCCAGCAGCCACATTATACAATCGAACACCGGGGAGCTGTTTTTT. Translation: CASSHIIQSNTGELFF.

V gene TRBV29-1 combines with J gene TRBJ2-7; 7 bases map to TRBD2. This CDR3 contains 14 residues. Germline CDR1 and CDR2: SQVTM and ANQGSEA. Trimming cost V 1 base and J 2 bases; bases outside gene matches: 5. In DNA, the CDR3 is TGCAGCGTTGAAGTAGGCGGGAGAGCCTACGAGCAGTACTTC. It codes for CSVEVGGRAYEQYF.

The sample holds a few counts of this clone. The chain combines TRBV6-1 with TRBJ1-1; D is perhaps TRBD1 (5 bases). Germline V gene sequence: CDR1 MNHNS, CDR2 SASEGT. V lost 2 bases and J 4 bases, leaving 14 bases between the germline ends. CDR3 length: 15 residues. The chain's CDR3 is CASSERRVGTTEAFF. Here the CDR3 DNA reads TGTGCCAGCAGTGAAAGGAGGGTTGGGACCACTGAAGCTTTCTTT.

This clone appeared a few times. V usage is TRBV6-5 and J usage is TRBJ2-2; 7 bases line up with TRBD2. The CDR3 runs to 15 residues. The ends lost 6 bases at V and 8 bases at J; junction bases unmatched: 12. In germline, CDR1 is MNHEY, CDR2 SVGAGI. CDR3 DNA: TGTGCCAGCAGAAGAACGACTAGCCGGAGGGGGGAGCTGTTTTTT. Amino acid sequence: CASRRTTSRRGELFF.

The J gene is TRBJ1-1, the V gene TRBV28; weak D call: TRBD1 (5 bases). The CDR3 length is 15 residues. The germline V and J ends were trimmed by 5 bases and 4 bases, with 17 bases remaining between them. Germline V CDR1 and CDR2: MDHEN, SYDVKM. DNA for the CDR3: TGTGCCAGCAGTAGGGGAGTTAATGCAATCACTGAAGCTTTCTTT. Its translation: CASSRGVNAITEAFF.

This clone was seen just once. The chain uses TRBV5-5 and TRBJ1-4; the D gene is possibly TRBD1 (6 bases). V was trimmed by 0 bases and J by 11 bases, leaving 11 bases between them. CDR1 is SGHKS and CDR2 is YYEKEE in the germline V gene (reference sequence). CDR3 length: 13 residues. In nucleotides, the CDR3 is TGTGCCAGCAGCTTGGGCCAGGGGAAGAAACTGTTTTTT. Residues: CASSLGQGKKLFF.

CDR3 nucleotide sequence: TGTGCCAGCAGATACACAGGGTTGAATGAAAAACTGTTTTTT. It yields the protein CASRYTGLNEKLFF. The chain joins TRBV27 to TRBJ1-4, with D possibly matching TRBD1 (6 bases). The CDR3 totals 14 residues. V was clipped by 6 bases and J by 5 bases, with 13 bases between them. CDR1 is MNHEY and CDR2 is SMNVEV in the germline V gene (reference sequence).

The chain combines TRBV25-1 with TRBJ2-7; D call uncertain. The CDR3 sequence is 11 residues long. The germline V gene encodes CDR1 MGHDK and CDR2 SYGVNS. Trimming removed 3 bases at V and 2 bases at J, with 2 bases between. CDR3 coding DNA: TGTGCCAGCAGTGACACCTACGAGCAGTACTTC. This translates into CASSDTYEQYF.

The chain employs TRBV5-4 and TRBJ2-5; D possibly corresponds to TRBD2 (5 bases). CDR1 is SGHNT and CDR2 is YYREEE in the germline V gene (reference sequence). CDR3 size: 14 residues. Trimming removed 1 base from V and 2 bases from J, with 9 bases in between. CDR3 nucleotide sequence: TGTGCCAGCAGCTTGCGGGGTAGGCAAGAGACCCAGTACTTC. Its translation: CASSLRGRQETQYF.

This chain connects TRBV27 to TRBJ2-7; either TRBD1 or TRBD2 may supply D (5 bases each). Trimming removed 3 bases at V and 1 base at J, with 10 bases between. CDR1 is MNHEY, CDR2 SMNVEV, per germline (reference sequence). This CDR3 spans 14 amino acids. CDR3 in DNA: TGTGCCAGCAGTTTGGGACGGGGTTCCTACGAGCAGTACTTC. Protein sequence: CASSLGRGSYEQYF.

The rearrangement uses TRBV30 and TRBJ2-1, with TRBD2 matching 7 bases. CDR1 is GTSNPN and CDR2 is SVGIG in the germline V gene (reference sequence). The V gene end was trimmed by 2 bases and the J gene end by 5 bases; junction bases not matched to a gene: 18. CDR3 length: 18 amino acids. In DNA form, the CDR3 reads TGTGCCTGGAGTATAGGCGTAAGGCGAGCGGGGCCCGACAATGAGCAGTTCTTC. It yields the protein CAWSIGVRRAGPDNEQFF.

This clone was seen once. The rearrangement links TRBV30 to TRBJ2-1; D remains ambiguous. The CDR3 extends over 12 amino acids. CDR1 and CDR2 (germline): GTSNPN, SVGIG (reference sequence). The V end lost 0 bases, the J end lost 8 bases, and 8 bases lay between the germline ends. CDR3 protein: CAWSVTGHEQFF. CDR3 coding DNA: TGTGCCTGGAGTGTAACTGGGCATGAGCAGTTCTTC. Complete variable domain (other parts from reference TRBV30 and TRBJ2-1): SQTIHQWPATLVQPVGSPLSLECTVEGTSNPNLYWYRQAAGRGLQLLFYSVGIGQISSEVPQNLSASRPQDRQFILSSKKLLLSDSGFYLCAWSVTGHEQFFGPGTRLTVL.

This sequence joins TRBV14 and TRBJ2-3; D not certain. The CDR3 is made up of 13 amino acids. Per germline, CDR1 SGHDN and CDR2 FVKESK. The V and J ends lost 0 bases and 5 bases respectively, with 6 bases between them. The CDR3 region is CASSQEARDTQYF. The CDR3 DNA is TGTGCCAGCAGCCAAGAGGCGCGAGATACGCAGTATTTT.

V usage is TRBV30 and J usage is TRBJ1-1, with D possibly being TRBD1 (5 bases). The CDR3 sequence is 12 residues long. Germline V gene lookup returns CDR1 GTSNPN and CDR2 SVGIG (reference sequence). With 5 bases removed from V and 0 bases from J, the gap between germline ends came to 7 bases. In nucleotides, the CDR3 is TGTGCCTGGGCCAGGGTGAACACTGAAGCTTTCTTT. This encodes CAWARVNTEAFF.

The chain is built from TRBV4-1 and TRBJ2-5; 13 bases agree with TRBD2. The V segment lost 0 bases and the J segment 0 bases; nucleotides outside the gene matches: 10. The CDR3 contains 20 residues. Looked up from germline, CDR1 is MGHRA and CDR2 is YSYEKL. The CDR3 loop is CASSQDRTSGSAYNQETQYF. In DNA, the CDR3 is TGCGCCAGCAGCCAAGATCGGACTAGCGGGAGCGCTTATAACCAAGAGACCCAGTACTTC.

This clone was counted once. This chain connects TRBV30 to TRBJ2-3, with 7 positions matching TRBD2. This CDR3 is built from 16 residues. V was pared by 0 bases and J by 2 bases, with 8 bases of the junction left unmatched. Per the germline V gene, CDR1 is GTSNPN and CDR2 is SVGIG (reference sequence). CDR3 DNA sequence: TGTGCCTGGAGTGTGTCGGCTAGCGGACCCACAGATACGCAGTATTTT. Translated: CAWSVSASGPTDTQYF.

This chain connects TRBV5-8 to TRBJ2-7; 7 nucleotides align to TRBD2. The CDR3 is made up of 15 amino acids. The V gene's germline CDR1 is SGHTS and CDR2 YDEGEE. V trimming: 2 bases; J trimming: 2 bases; junction bases outside the gene matches: 7. This CDR3 is CASSFATSKPYEQYF. In nucleotides, the CDR3 is TGTGCCAGCAGCTTTGCGACTAGCAAACCCTACGAGCAGTACTTC.

CDR3: CATRLAGAGTYEQYF. The DNA for the CDR3 is TGTGCCACGAGACTAGCGGGGGCTGGAACCTACGAGCAGTACTTC. The J gene is TRBJ2-7, the V gene TRBV10-3, with 12 nucleotides matching TRBD2. Losses at the gene ends were 10 bases for V and 2 bases for J; bases not matched to a gene: 9. The CDR3 runs 15 residues. In germline, CDR1 is ENHRY, CDR2 SYGVKD.